This T cell receptor beta chain was captured in a study of OX40 agonist ivuxolimab in advanced cancers. Background on the study: An anti-OX40 (CD134) antibody with agonistic activity, ivuxolimab, was administered to patients.

As for this clone: Its specificity is not known.

Using immunoSEQ multiplex PCR, the repertoire was profiled, and TCRdb retains in-frame clones only, with some absent. The sample comprises roughly 80,000 clones, approximately 89% of which are singletons, and approximately 2.3% rests with the top ten. Overall study findings and caveats: Relative to CD4+, CD8+ T cells held more expanded clones on average.

From germline, CDR1 is SGHRS and CDR2 YFSETQ. The CDR3 length is 13 residues. The V end lost 2 bases, the J end lost 4 bases, and 8 bases lay between the germline ends. Baseline, cycle 4 day 1, and cycle 7 day 1 were the blood sampling points. This sequence was found in an adult with an advanced solid tumor such as melanoma, head and neck, liver or kidney cancer. V is TRBV5-1 and J is TRBJ2-3; D is unresolved. This specimen consisted of CD4+ or CD8+ T cells sorted from blood, obtained in a trial of the OX40 agonist ivuxolimab. The CDR3 is CASSFQDADTQYF. The CDR3 DNA is TGCGCCAGCAGCTTTCAGGACGCAGATACGCAGTATTTT.